This TCR beta chain was captured in a study of blood T cell repertoires in COVID-19. TCRdb keeps only in-frame clones here, not all; method: immunoSEQ multiplex PCR. This sample has about 190,000 clones, with roughly 83% found just once. Only one count was recorded for this clone. Trimming took off 2 bases at V and 7 bases at J, with 11 bases between the two ends. From germline, CDR1 is MNHEY and CDR2 SMNVEV (reference sequence). CDR3 length equals 13 residues. This TCR came from a woman aged 25 to 39 who had recovered from COVID-19. The genes are TRBV27 and TRBJ1-2, with D perhaps matching TRBD1 (6 bases). Sequencing input: PBMCs or T cells enriched from blood (not recorded which). The CDR3 sequence is CASSLRQGTGYTF. DNA of the CDR3: TGTGCCAGCAGTTTAAGGCAGGGGACTGGCTACACCTTC.